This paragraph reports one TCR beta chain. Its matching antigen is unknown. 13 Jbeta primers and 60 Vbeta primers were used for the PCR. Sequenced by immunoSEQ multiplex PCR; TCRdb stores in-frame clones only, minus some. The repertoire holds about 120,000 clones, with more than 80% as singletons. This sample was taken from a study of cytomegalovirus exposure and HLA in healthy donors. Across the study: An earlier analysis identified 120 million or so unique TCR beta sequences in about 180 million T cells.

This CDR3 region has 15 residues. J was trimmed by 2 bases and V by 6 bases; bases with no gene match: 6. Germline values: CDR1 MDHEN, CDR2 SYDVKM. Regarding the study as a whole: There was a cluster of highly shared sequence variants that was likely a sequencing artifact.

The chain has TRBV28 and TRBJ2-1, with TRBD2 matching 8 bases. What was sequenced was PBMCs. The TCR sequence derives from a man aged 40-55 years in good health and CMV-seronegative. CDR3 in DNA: TGTGCCAGCAGGAAAGCGGGAGCCGCCTACAATGAGCAGTTCTTC. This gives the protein CASRKAGAAYNEQFF. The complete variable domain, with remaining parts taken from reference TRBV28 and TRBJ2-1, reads DVKVTQSSRYLVKRTGEKVFLECVQDMDHENMFWYRQDPGLGLRLIYFSYDVKMKEKGDIPEGYSVSREKKERFSLILESASTNQTSMYLCASRKAGAAYNEQFFGPGTRLTVL.